Following are 24 T cell receptor beta chains from one sample sequenced in a study of cytomegalovirus exposure and HLA in healthy donors. PCR involved 60 Vbeta and 13 Jbeta primers. The repertoire was sequenced with immunoSEQ multiplex PCR; TCRdb's copy has only in-frame clones and lacks some. The sample has under 200,000 clones, 70% to 90% seen once. Sequenced material: PBMCs. All receptors come from a woman aged 45-65 years in good health and CMV-seronegative.

This chain connects TRBV18 to TRBJ2-5; 10 nucleotides line up with TRBD1. The better agreement between TRBJ2-7 and the DNA end casts doubt on the J call. The V gene's germline CDR1 is KGHSH and CDR2 LQKENI. This CDR3 region has 14 residues. The DNA for the CDR3 is TGTGCCAGCTCACCGGGACAGGGGCCCTACGAGCAGTACTTC. Its translation is CASSPGQGPYEQYF.

The chain employs TRBV5-8 and TRBJ2-2; D may be TRBD1 (6 bases). The V gene lost 4 bases and the J gene lost 4 bases, with 17 bases spanning the gap. The germline V gene has CDR1 SGHTS and CDR2 YDEGEE. The CDR3 loop spans 16 amino acids. The CDR3 DNA follows: TGTGCCAGCAGCCCGAGGGGGACCCGAATCACCGGGGAGCTGTTTTTT. This codes for CASSPRGTRITGELFF.

This clone showed up just once. The gene calls are TRBV9 and TRBJ2-1; tentative D call: TRBD1 (6 bases). V was cut by 0 bases and J by 3 bases, with 10 bases left in between. The CDR3 has 15 residues. The germline V gene has CDR1 SGDLS and CDR2 YYNGEE. This chain's CDR3 is CASSVERGHYNEQFF. The CDR3 DNA sequence: TGTGCCAGCAGCGTAGAGAGGGGACACTACAATGAGCAGTTCTTC.

Note on this clone: The identical CDR3 is also encoded by other nucleotide sequences in the sample. CDR3 sequence: CASSLGSGNTEAFF. The CDR3 DNA sequence: TGCGCCAGCAGCTTGGGATCAGGGAACACTGAAGCTTTCTTT. The chain couples TRBV5-1 to TRBJ1-1, with no clear D. Per the germline V gene, CDR1 is SGHRS and CDR2 is YFSETQ. Trimming cost V 0 bases and J 1 base, with 7 bases left between them. There are 14 residues in the CDR3.

V gene TRBV19 combines with J gene TRBJ2-5; perhaps TRBD1 as D (6 bases). This CDR3 has 15 residues. Germline CDR1 LNHDA, CDR2 SQIVND (reference sequence). V was pared by 1 base and J by 4 bases, with 13 bases between. DNA of the CDR3: TGTGCCAGTAGTATAGGGACCTTGGGGGCAGAGACCCAGTACTTC. Its translation: CASSIGTLGAETQYF.

The chain combines TRBV2 with TRBJ2-1; TRBD2 matches at 10 bases. V shed 4 bases, J shed 4 bases, and the junction held 4 bases outside the gene matches. CDR1 is SNHLY, CDR2 FYNNEI, per germline. The CDR3 runs to 15 residues. CDR3 amino acids: CASSAGLAPYNEQFF. For the CDR3, the DNA is TGTGCCAGCAGTGCGGGACTAGCGCCATACAATGAGCAGTTCTTC. The whole variable domain, remainder taken from reference TRBV2 and TRBJ2-1, is EPEVTQTPSHQVTQMGQEVILRCVPISNHLYFYWYRQILGQKVEFLVSFYNNEISEKSEIFDDQFSVERPDGSNFTLKIRSTKLEDSAMYFCASSAGLAPYNEQFFGPGTRLTVL.

This chain uses TRBV28 with TRBJ1-5; D gene unclear. Germline lookup yields CDR1 MDHEN and CDR2 SYDVKM. Trimming pared 5 bases from V and 7 bases from J, leaving 12 bases between. CDR3 length equals 13 residues. CDR3 bases: TGTGCCAGCAGTCCCAAATTAGAGCAGCCCCAGCATTTT. Its protein is CASSPKLEQPQHF.

The J gene is TRBJ2-1, the V gene TRBV7-9; D possibly corresponds to TRBD1 (6 bases). V lost 5 bases and J lost 1, with 18 bases in between. Germline V gives CDR1 SEHNR, CDR2 FQNEAQ (reference sequence). CDR3 length: 17 residues. CDR3: CASSPERSGVSYNEQFF. CDR3 coding DNA: TGTGCCAGCAGCCCAGAGAGGTCAGGGGTATCCTACAATGAGCAGTTCTTC.

This rearrangement joins TRBV6-1 to TRBJ1-1; D is unresolved. V gave up 6 bases and J gave up 2 bases, with 10 bases separating them. The germline V gene encodes CDR1 MNHNS and CDR2 SASEGT. The CDR3 is 13 residues long. CDR3 in DNA: TGTGCCAGCAGCGCAACTCCTAACACTGAAGCTTTCTTT. Translating gives CASSATPNTEAFF.

The chain has TRBV30 and TRBJ2-5; D is unclear. Germline V gene data show CDR1 as GTSNPN and CDR2 as SVGIG (reference sequence). There are 11 residues in the CDR3. Trimming cost V 1 base and J 4 bases, with 4 bases left between them. The CDR3 DNA reads TGTGCCTGGAGTGCCGGAGAGACCCAGTACTTC. Its protein product is CAWSAGETQYF.

V is TRBV7-2 and J is TRBJ2-1; D not resolved. Trimming left V 2 bases short and J 0 bases short, with 17 bases between. The CDR3 is 18 amino acids. Germline V gives CDR1 SGHTA, CDR2 FQGNSA. CDR3 amino acids: CASSLRGDGVYSYNEQFF. In nucleotides, the CDR3 is TGTGCCAGCAGCTTACGAGGAGACGGCGTCTACTCCTACAATGAGCAGTTCTTC.

The chain links TRBV19 to TRBJ1-5; D uncertain. Germline V gene sequence: CDR1 LNHDA, CDR2 SQIVND (reference sequence). The CDR3 loop spans 16 amino acids. Between the trimmed V and J ends, which lost 6 bases and 0 bases, there was a span of 15 bases. CDR3 region: CASSLIEYYSNQPQHF. The CDR3 DNA sequence: TGTGCCAGTAGCCTTATAGAATACTATAGCAATCAGCCCCAGCATTTT.

The V call is TRBV7-2, the J call TRBJ2-1; D is perhaps TRBD2 (7 bases). Looked up from germline, CDR1 is SGHTA and CDR2 is FQGNSA. Trimming stripped 1 base from V and 9 bases from J, with 16 bases between. There are 15 residues in the CDR3. CDR3 in amino acids: CASSLGGAGDFEQFF. DNA of the CDR3: TGTGCCAGCAGCTTAGGGGGGGCGGGAGACTTTGAGCAGTTCTTC.

This rearrangement joins TRBV4-1 to TRBJ1-1; D ambiguous. The V gene's germline CDR1 is MGHRA and CDR2 YSYEKL. The ends were cut back, 0 bases at V and 5 bases at J, with 7 bases in the middle. The CDR3 length is 13 residues. CDR3 DNA: TGCGCCAGCAGCCAAGAGGAGGGAACTGAAGCTTTCTTT. It translates to CASSQEEGTEAFF.

The genes are TRBV28 and TRBJ2-7, with TRBD2 matching 7 bases. Germline V gene data show CDR1 as MDHEN and CDR2 as SYDVKM. With 7 bases clipped from V and 4 bases from J, the junction kept 10 bases outside the gene matches. This CDR3 comprises 14 residues. The CDR3 loop reads CASNPAGVGYEQYF. The DNA of the CDR3 is TGTGCCAGCAACCCGGCGGGAGTTGGGTACGAGCAGTACTTC.

The chain has TRBV6-5 and TRBJ1-6, with 8 bases lining up with TRBD1. The trim removed 6 bases at V and 7 bases at J, leaving 5 bases unmatched. This CDR3 region has 14 residues. Germline CDR1 reads MNHEY; CDR2 reads SVGAGI. CDR3 nucleotide sequence: TGTGCCAGCAGCCGGGACAGGACCAATTCACCCCTCCACTTT. Translating gives CASSRDRTNSPLHF.

This clone showed up just once. This chain connects TRBV9 to TRBJ1-6; D gene ambiguous. CDR1 is SGDLS and CDR2 is YYNGEE in the germline V gene. The V and J ends lost 0 bases and 7 bases respectively, with 11 bases between them. CDR3 length: 15 amino acids. This chain's CDR3 is CASSVGGEPNSPLHF. CDR3 in DNA: TGTGCCAGCAGCGTAGGGGGAGAACCGAATTCACCCCTCCACTTT.

The rearrangement uses TRBV18 and TRBJ2-5, with 11 bases identical to TRBD1. This CDR3 is 15 amino acids long. V lost 6 bases and J lost 11; bases outside the gene matches: 14. Germline CDR1 reads KGHSH; CDR2 reads LQKENI. The CDR3 protein is CASSRIGTGGYEQYF. In DNA form, the CDR3 reads TGTGCCAGCTCCCGAATAGGGACAGGGGGGTATGAGCAGTACTTC. Full variable domain (remainder filled in from reference TRBV18 and TRBJ2-5): NAGVMQNPRHLVRRRGQEARLRCSPMKGHSHVYWYRQLPEEGLKFMVYLQKENIIDESGMPKERFSAEFPKEGPSILRIQQVVRGDSAAYFCASSRIGTGGYEQYFGPGTRLLVL.

This rearrangement joins TRBV19 to TRBJ1-4, with 8 bases lining up with TRBD1. This CDR3 has 14 residues. The V gene's germline CDR1 is LNHDA and CDR2 SQIVND (reference sequence). V lost 9 bases, J lost 7 bases, and 10 bases stayed unmatched. The CDR3 region has the DNA TGTGCCAGCACCTCGGACAGGGCGGGTGAAAAACTGTTTTTT. Its translation is CASTSDRAGEKLFF. Variable domain in full (rest from reference TRBV19 and TRBJ1-4): DGGITQSPKYLFRKEGQNVTLSCEQNLNHDAMYWYRQDPGQGLRLIYYSQIVNDFQKGDIAEGYSVSREKKESFPLTVTSAQKNPTAFYLCASTSDRAGEKLFFGSGTQLSVL.

This chain joins TRBV7-9 and TRBJ2-7; 8 nucleotides agree with TRBD2. This CDR3 region has 14 residues. V lost 5 bases, J lost 2 bases, and 5 bases stayed unmatched. Germline CDR1 and CDR2: SEHNR and FQNEAQ (reference sequence). The CDR3 sequence: CASSPTSGPYEQYF. CDR3 DNA: TGTGCCAGCAGCCCTACTAGCGGACCCTACGAGCAGTACTTC.

The rearrangement joins TRBV18 to TRBJ1-5, with D tentatively TRBD1 (6 bases). This CDR3 has 15 residues. Trimming took 3 bases from V and 1 from J, leaving 10 bases between them. From germline, CDR1 is KGHSH and CDR2 LQKENI. The CDR3: CASSPTGHSNQPQHF. In nucleotides, the CDR3 is TGTGCCAGCTCACCTACGGGACACAGCAATCAGCCCCAGCATTTT. Together with reference TRBV18 and TRBJ1-5, the CDR3 gives the full variable domain: NAGVMQNPRHLVRRRGQEARLRCSPMKGHSHVYWYRQLPEEGLKFMVYLQKENIIDESGMPKERFSAEFPKEGPSILRIQQVVRGDSAAYFCASSPTGHSNQPQHFGDGTRLSIL.

This chain uses TRBV23-1 with TRBJ2-6; perhaps TRBD2 as D (6 bases). TRBV23-1 is an ORF for which the function is uncertain. The CDR3 has 15 residues. V lost 3 bases and J 0 bases, leaving 6 bases between the germline ends. The CDR3 sequence is CASSHGSSGANVLTF. The CDR3 DNA is TGCGCCAGCAGTCACGGGAGCTCTGGGGCCAACGTCCTGACTTTC.

The V gene is TRBV7-9, the J gene TRBJ2-1, with TRBD1 matching over 11 bases. J gave up 7 bases and V 5 bases, and 7 bases lay outside the gene matches. Germline CDR1 is SEHNR and CDR2 is FQNEAQ (reference sequence). The CDR3 is 15 amino acids. The CDR3: CASSPRDRGRNEQFF. CDR3 DNA: TGTGCCAGCAGCCCAAGGGACAGGGGGAGGAATGAGCAGTTCTTC.

The rearrangement links TRBV6-5 to TRBJ2-7; 10 bases fit TRBD1. This CDR3 region has 15 residues. J was trimmed by 1 base and V by 6 bases; bases with no gene match: 6. CDR1 is MNHEY and CDR2 is SVGAGI in the germline V gene. CDR3: CASRLRDRGSYEQYF. CDR3 coding DNA: TGTGCCAGCAGGCTCCGGGACAGGGGATCCTACGAGCAGTACTTC.